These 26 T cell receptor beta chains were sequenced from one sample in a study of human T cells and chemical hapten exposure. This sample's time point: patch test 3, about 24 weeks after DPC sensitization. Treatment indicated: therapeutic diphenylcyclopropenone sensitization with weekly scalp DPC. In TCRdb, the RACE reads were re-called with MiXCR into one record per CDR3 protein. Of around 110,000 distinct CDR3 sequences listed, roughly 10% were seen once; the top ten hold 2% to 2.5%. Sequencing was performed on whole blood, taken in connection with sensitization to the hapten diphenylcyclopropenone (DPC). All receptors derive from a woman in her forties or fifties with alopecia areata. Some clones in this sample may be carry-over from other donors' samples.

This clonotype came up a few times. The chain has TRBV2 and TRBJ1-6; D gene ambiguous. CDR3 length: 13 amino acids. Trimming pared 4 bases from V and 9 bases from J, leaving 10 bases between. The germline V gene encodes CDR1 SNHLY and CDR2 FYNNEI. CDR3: CASSGGIGSPLHF. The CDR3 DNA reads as TGTGCCAGCAGTGGAGGGATCGGTTCACCCCTCCACTTT.

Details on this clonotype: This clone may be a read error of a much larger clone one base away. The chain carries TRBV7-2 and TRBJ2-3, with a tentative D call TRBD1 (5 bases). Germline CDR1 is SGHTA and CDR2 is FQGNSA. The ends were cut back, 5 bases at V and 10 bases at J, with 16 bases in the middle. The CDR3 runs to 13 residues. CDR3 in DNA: TGTGCCAGCAGCCTGGACATACCCTCGGCGCAGTATTTT. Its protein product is CASSLDIPSAQYF.

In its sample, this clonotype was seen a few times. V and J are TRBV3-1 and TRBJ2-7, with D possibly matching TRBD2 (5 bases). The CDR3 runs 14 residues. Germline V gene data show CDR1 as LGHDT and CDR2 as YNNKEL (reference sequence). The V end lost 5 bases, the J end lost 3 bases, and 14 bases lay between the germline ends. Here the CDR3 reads CASSFGLANYEQYF. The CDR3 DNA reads TGTGCCAGCAGCTTCGGACTTGCCAACTACGAGCAGTACTTC.

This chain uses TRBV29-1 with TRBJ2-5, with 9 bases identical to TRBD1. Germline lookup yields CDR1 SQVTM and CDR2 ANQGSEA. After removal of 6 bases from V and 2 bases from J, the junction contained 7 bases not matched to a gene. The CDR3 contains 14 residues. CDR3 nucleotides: TGCAGCGTGCTACAGGGGGCAAATCAAGAGACCCAGTACTTC. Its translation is CSVLQGANQETQYF. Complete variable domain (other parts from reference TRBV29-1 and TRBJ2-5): SAVISQKPSRDICQRGTSLTIQCQVDSQVTMMFWYRQQPGQSLTLIATANQGSEATYESGFVIDKFPISRPNLTFSTLTVSNMSPEDSSIYLCSVLQGANQETQYFGPGTRLLVL.

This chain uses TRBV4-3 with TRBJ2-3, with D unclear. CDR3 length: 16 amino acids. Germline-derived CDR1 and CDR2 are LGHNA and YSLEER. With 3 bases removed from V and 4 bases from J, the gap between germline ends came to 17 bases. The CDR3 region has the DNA TGCGCCAGCAGCCATAGACCGGAGCTGGGTGCAGATACGCAGTATTTT. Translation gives CASSHRPELGADTQYF.

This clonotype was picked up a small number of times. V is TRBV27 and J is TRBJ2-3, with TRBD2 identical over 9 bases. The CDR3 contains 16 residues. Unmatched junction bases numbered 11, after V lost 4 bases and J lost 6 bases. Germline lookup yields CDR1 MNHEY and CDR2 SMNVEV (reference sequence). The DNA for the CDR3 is TGTGCCAGCAGTTCTGGCGGGAGGGCCTCGATTGATACGCAGTATTTT. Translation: CASSSGGRASIDTQYF.

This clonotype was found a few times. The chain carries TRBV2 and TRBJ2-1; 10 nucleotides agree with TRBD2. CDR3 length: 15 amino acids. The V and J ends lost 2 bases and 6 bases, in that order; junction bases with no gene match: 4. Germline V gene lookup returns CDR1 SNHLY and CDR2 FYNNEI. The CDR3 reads CASSEIAGGTNEQFF. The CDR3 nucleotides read TGTGCCAGCAGTGAAATAGCGGGGGGTACCAATGAGCAGTTCTTC.

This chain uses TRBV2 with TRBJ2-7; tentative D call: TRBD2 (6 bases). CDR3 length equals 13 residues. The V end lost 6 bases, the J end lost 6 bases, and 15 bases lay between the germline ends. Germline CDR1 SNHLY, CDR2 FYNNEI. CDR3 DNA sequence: TGTGCCAGCAGCTATGGGACTGCCACCGAGCAGTACTTC. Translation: CASSYGTATEQYF.

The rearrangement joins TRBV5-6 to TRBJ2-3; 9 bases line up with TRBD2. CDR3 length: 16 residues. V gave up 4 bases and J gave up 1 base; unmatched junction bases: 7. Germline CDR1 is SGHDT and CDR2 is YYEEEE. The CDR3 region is CASSGLLAGCTDTQYF. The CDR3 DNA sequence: TGTGCCAGCAGCGGGCTACTAGCGGGCTGCACAGATACGCAGTATTTT.

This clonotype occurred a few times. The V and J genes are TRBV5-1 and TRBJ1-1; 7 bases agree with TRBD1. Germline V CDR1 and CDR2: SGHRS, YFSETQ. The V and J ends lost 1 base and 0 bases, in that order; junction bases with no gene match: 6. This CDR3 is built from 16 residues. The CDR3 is CASSLRGDSMNTEAFF. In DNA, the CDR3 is TGCGCCAGCAGCTTGCGGGGGGACAGCATGAACACTGAAGCTTTCTTT. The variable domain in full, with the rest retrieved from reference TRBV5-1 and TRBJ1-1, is KAGVTQTPRYLIKTRGQQVTLSCSPISGHRSVSWYQQTPGQGLQFLFEYFSETQRNKGNFPGRFSGRQFSNSRSEMNVSTLELGDSALYLCASSLRGDSMNTEAFFGQGTRLTVV.

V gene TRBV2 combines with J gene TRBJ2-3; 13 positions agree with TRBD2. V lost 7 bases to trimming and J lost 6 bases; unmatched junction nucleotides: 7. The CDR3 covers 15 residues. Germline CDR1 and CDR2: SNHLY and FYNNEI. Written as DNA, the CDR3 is TGTGCCAGCAATGGCGGACTAGCGGGGGTGGATACGCAGTATTTT. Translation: CASNGGLAGVDTQYF.

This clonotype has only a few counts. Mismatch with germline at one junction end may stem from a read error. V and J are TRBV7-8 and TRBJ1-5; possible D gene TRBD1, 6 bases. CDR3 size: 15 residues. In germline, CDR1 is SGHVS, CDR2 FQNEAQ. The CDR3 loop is CASILAAGANQPQHF. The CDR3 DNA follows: TGTGCCAGCATCTTAGCGGCAGGGGCAAATCAGCCCCAGCATTTT.

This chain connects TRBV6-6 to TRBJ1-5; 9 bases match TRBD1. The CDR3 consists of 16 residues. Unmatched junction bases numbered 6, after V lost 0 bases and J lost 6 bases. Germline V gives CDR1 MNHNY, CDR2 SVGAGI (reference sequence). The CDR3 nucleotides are TGTGCCAGCAGTTACTCGCCCGGGACAGGGTCTCAGCCCCAGCATTTT. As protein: CASSYSPGTGSQPQHF.

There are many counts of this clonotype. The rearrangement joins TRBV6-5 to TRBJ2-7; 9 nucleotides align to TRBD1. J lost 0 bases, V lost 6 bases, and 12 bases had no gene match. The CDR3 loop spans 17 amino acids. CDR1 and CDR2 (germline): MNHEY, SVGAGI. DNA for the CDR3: TGTGCCAGCAGCCGAGGGACAGGGTCTAAGAGCTCCTACGAGCAGTACTTC. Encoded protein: CASSRGTGSKSSYEQYF.

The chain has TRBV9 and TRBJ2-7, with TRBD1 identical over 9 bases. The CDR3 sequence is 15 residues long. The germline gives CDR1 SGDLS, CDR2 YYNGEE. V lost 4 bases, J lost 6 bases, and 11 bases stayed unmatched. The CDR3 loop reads CASSSTGTGSGEQYF. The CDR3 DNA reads TGTGCCAGCAGCTCGACCGGGACAGGGAGCGGCGAGCAGTACTTC.

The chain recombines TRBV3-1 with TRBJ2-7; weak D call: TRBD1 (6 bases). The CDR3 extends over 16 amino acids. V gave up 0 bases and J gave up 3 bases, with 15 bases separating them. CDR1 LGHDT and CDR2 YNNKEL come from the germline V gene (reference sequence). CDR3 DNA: TGTGCCAGCAGCCAAGAAGGCCAGGGGATTATCTACGAGCAGTACTTC. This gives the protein CASSQEGQGIIYEQYF.

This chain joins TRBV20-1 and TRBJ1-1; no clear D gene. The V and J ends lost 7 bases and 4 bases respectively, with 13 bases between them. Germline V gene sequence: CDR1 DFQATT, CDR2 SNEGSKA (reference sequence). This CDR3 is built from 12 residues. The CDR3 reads CSGSLGSTEAFF. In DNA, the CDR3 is TGCAGTGGATCATTGGGCAGCACTGAAGCTTTCTTT.

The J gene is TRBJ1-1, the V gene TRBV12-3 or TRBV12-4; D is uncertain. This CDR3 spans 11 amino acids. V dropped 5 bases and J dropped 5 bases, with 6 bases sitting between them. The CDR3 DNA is TGTGCCAGCAGTACCGGGACTGAAGCTTTCTTT. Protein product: CASSTGTEAFF.

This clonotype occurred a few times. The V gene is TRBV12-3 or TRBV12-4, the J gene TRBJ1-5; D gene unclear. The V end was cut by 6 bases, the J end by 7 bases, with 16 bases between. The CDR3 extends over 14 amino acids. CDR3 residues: CASSGGLGKQPQHF. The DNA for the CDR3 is TGTGCCAGCAGCGGAGGGCTGGGGAAACAGCCCCAGCATTTT.

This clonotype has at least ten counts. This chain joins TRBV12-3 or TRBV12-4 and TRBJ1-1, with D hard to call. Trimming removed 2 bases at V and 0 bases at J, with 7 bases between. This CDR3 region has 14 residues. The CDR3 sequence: CASSLTGVNTEAFF. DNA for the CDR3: TGTGCCAGCAGTTTAACCGGGGTGAACACTGAAGCTTTCTTT.

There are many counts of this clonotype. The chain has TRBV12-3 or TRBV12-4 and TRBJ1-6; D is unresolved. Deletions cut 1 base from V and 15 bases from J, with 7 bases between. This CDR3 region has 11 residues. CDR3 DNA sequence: TGTGCCAGCAGTTTAGGGATAGGCCTCCACTTT. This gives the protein CASSLGIGLHF.

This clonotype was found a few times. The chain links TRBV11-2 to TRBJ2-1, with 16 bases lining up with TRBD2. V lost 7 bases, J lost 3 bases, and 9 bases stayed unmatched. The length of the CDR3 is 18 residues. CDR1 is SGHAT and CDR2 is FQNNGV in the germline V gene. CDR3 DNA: TGTGCCAGCATCCTATCCGGGACTAGCGGGAGGGACTACAATGAGCAGTTCTTC. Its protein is CASILSGTSGRDYNEQFF.

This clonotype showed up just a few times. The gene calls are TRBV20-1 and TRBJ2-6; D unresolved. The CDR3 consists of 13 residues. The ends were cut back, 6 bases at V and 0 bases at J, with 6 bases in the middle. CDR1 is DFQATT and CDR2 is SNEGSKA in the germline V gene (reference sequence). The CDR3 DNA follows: TGCAGTGCCTTACGCTCTGGGGCCAACGTCCTGACTTTC. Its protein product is CSALRSGANVLTF.

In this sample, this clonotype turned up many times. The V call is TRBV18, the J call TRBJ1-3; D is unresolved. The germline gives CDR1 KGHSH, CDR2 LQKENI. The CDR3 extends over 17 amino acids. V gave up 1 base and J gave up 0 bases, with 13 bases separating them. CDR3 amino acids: CASSPRTVMSSGNTIYF. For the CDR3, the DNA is TGTGCCAGCTCACCACGGACGGTCATGAGCTCTGGAAACACCATATATTTT.

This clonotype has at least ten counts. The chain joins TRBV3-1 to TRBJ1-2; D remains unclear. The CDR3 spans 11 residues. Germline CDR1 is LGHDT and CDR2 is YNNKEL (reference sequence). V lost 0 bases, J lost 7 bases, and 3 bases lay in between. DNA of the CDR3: TGTGCCAGCAGCCAAGACTCTGGCTACACCTTC. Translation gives CASSQDSGYTF.

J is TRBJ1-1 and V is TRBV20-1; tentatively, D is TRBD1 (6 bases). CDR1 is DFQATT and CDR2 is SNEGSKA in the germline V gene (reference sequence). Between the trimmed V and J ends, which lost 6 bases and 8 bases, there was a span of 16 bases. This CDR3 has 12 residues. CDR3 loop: CSALGQTAEAFF. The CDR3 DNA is TGCAGTGCCCTCGGACAGACGGCAGAAGCTTTCTTT.